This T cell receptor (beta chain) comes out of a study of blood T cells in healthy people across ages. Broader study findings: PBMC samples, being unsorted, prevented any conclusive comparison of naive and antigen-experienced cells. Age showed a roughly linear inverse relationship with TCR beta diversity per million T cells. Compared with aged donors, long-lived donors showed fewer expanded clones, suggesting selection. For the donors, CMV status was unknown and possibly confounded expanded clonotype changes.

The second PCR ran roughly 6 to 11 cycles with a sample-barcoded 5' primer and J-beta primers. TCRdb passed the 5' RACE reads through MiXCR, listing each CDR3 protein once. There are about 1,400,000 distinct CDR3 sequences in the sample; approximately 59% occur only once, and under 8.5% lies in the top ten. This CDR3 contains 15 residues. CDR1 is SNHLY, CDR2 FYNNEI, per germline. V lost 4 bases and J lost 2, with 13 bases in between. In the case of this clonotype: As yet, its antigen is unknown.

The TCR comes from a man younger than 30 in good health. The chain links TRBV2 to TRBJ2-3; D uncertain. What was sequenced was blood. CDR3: CASSGILEYTDTQYF. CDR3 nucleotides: TGTGCCAGCAGTGGAATATTGGAGTACACAGATACGCAGTATTTT.